This T cell receptor (beta chain) appears in the sequencing data of a study of blood T cell repertoires in COVID-19 (dated by TCRdb to 2020 to 2021). About the full investigation: The collaborator samples originated in the United States, Italy and Spain and spanned the acute and convalescent phases of COVID-19. Nearly every sample came with metadata listing a de-identified subject ID, COVID-19 status, age in years and sex. Samples came from the ongoing ImmuneRACE study (first 160 participants) plus 1,254 subjects from 6 global collaborators. The repertoires were released in a freely available public database intended as a resource for research on the immune response to SARS-CoV-2. Where HLA class I and class II types were available, the types were taken from metadata supplied by the sample provider, not from assay-based typing. The dataset comprised deeply sampled blood TCRbeta repertoires from subjects exposed to, actively infected with, or recovered from COVID-19. The prospective study material was composed of cDNA or gDNA derived from T cells, B-cell-depleted T cells, or PBMCs. The paper as a whole reports these results and caveats: The quantity of clinical and demographic metadata differed by source and by participant and was supplied without curation.

Each collaborating institution followed its own protocols to collect whole blood in K2EDTA tubes. For TCRbeta analysis, collaborators shipped samples as frozen whole blood, isolated PBMCs, or DNA extracted from either of those sample types. Concerning this clone: Its antigen is not yet known. Per-nucleotide qualities are absent, and no much larger clonotype sits a single base away. Other DNA sequences within the sample encode an identical CDR3.

The immunoSEQ Assay, a bias-controlled multiplex PCR, was used to amplify TCRbeta CDR3 regions from genomic DNA. Per the original workflow: The number of nucleated cells in each sample was estimated by amplification of reference gene primers within the assay. To quantify the absolute abundance of each unique TCRbeta CDR3 rearrangement, sequence reads were collapsed and filtered. For each sample, productive Simpson clonality was calculated as the square root of Simpson's diversity index across productive rearrangements. TCRdb stores this immuneACCESS table with in-frame sequences only. Part of the clones is absent; in the studies checked, under half of the shortfall reflects unresolved V genes, and no reason is known for the rest. That table gives V, J and clone size, and the DNA gave D and trimming. The sample records approximately 34,000 clones, around nine tenths of which are singletons. The leading ten clones occupy roughly 9.8% of the sample.

Sequencing was done on a sample of peripheral blood. This sequence originates from a human donor in a cohort sampled during active COVID-19.

The CDR3 reads CASSPRQGWLGGELFF. In nucleotide form, the sequence is TGTGCCAGCAGCCCACGACAGGGCTGGTTGGGCGGGGAGCTGTTTTTT. The V and J segments used are TRBV7-3 and TRBJ2-2, with 7 bases matching TRBD1. Trimming removed 5 bases from V and 7 bases from J; the gene matches leave 13 bases unexplained. From cysteine to phenylalanine, the CDR3 is 16 amino acids long. Of all the DNA, just the CDR3 is kept, 48 bases in frame from base 1. CDR1 SGHTA and CDR2 FQGTGA were looked up in the germline V gene.